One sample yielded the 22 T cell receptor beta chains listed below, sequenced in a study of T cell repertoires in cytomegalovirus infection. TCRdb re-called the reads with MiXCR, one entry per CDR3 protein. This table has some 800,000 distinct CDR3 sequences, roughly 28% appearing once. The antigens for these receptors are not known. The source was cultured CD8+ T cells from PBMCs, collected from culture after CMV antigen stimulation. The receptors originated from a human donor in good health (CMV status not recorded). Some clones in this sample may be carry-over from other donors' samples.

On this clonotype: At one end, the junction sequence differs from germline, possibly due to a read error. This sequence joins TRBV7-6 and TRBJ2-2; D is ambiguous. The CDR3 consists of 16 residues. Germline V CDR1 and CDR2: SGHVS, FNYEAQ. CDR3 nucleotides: TGTGCTAGCAGCCCGACGGGTCGCATCAACACCGGGGAGCTGTTTTTT. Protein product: CASSPTGRINTGELFF.

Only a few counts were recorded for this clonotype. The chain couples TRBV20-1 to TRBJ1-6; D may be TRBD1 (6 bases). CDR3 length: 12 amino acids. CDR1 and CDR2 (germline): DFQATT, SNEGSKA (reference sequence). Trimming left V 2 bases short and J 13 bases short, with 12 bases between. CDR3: CSARTGTRPLHF. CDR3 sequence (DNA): TGCAGTGCTAGAACCGGGACAAGGCCCCTCCACTTT.

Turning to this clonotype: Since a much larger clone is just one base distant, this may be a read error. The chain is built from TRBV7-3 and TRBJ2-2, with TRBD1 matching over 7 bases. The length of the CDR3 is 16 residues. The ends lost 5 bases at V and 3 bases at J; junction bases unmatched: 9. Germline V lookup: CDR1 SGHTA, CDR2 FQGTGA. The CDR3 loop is CASSQLQGPYTGELFF. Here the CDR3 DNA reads TGTGCCAGCAGCCAACTACAGGGGCCCTACACCGGGGAGCTGTTTTTT.

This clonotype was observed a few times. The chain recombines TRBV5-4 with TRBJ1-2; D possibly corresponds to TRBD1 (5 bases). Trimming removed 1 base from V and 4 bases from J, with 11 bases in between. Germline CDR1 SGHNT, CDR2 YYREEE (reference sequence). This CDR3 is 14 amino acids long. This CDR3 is CASSLMGDSYGYTF. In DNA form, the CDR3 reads TGTGCCAGCAGCTTGATGGGGGATTCCTATGGCTACACCTTC.

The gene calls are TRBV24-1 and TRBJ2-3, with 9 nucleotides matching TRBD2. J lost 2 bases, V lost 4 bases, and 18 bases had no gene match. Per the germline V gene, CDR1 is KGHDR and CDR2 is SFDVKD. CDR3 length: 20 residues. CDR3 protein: CATSEPPRTSGGLVTDTQYF. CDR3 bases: TGTGCCACCAGTGAACCGCCCAGGACCAGCGGGGGGCTCGTCACAGATACGCAGTATTTT.

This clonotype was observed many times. The CDR3 spells CASSLETSGGETQYF. The CDR3 region has the DNA TGTGCCAGCAGCTTAGAAACTAGCGGGGGTGAGACCCAGTACTTC. This chain uses TRBV7-8 with TRBJ2-5, with 11 bases matching TRBD2. J was trimmed by 5 bases and V by 1 base; bases with no gene match: 3. The CDR3 loop spans 15 amino acids. Germline lookup yields CDR1 SGHVS and CDR2 FQNEAQ.

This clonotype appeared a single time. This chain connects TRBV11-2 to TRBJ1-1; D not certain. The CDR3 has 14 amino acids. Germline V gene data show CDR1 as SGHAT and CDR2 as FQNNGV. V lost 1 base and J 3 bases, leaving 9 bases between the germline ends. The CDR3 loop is CASSLAILDTEAFF. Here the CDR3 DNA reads TGTGCCAGCAGCTTAGCAATTTTGGACACTGAAGCTTTCTTT.

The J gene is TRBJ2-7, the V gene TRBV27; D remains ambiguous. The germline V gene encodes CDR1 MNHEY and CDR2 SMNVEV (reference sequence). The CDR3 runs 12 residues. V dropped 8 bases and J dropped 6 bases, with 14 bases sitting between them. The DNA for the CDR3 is TGTGCCAGCGGACCGTCAAGGGTCGAGCAGTACGTC. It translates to CASGPSRVEQYV.

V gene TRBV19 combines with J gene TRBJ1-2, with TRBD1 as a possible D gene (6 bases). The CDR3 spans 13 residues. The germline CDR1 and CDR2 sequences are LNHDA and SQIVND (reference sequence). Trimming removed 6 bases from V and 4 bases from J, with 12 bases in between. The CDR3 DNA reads TGTGCCAGTAGGACAGGTTTTGGCTATGGCTACACCTTC. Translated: CASRTGFGYGYTF.

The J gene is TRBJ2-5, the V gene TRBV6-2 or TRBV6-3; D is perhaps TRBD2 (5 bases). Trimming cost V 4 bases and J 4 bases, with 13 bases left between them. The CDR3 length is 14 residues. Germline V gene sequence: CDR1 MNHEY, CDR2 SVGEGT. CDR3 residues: CASSFWESGETQYF. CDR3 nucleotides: TGTGCCAGCAGTTTCTGGGAAAGCGGAGAGACCCAGTACTTC.

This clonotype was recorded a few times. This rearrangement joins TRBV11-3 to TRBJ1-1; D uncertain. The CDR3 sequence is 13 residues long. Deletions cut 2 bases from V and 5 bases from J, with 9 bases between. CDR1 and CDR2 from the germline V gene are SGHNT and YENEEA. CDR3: CASSLSPRTEAFF. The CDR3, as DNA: TGTGCCAGCAGCTTAAGTCCGAGGACTGAAGCTTTCTTT.

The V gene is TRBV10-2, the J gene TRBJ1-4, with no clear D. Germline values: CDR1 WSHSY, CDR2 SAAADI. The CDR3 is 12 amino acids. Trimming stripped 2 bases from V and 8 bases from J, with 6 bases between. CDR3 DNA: TGCGCCAGCAGTGAGGCGTGGGAAAAACTGTTTTTT. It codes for CASSEAWEKLFF.

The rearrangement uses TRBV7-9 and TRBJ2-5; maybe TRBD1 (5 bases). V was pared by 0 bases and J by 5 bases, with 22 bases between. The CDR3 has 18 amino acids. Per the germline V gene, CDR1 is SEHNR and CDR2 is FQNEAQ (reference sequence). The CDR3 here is CASSLAGAAPDFQETQYF. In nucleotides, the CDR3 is TGTGCCAGCAGCTTAGCAGGGGCCGCCCCGGATTTCCAGGAGACCCAGTACTTC. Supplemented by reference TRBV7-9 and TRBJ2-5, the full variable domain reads DTGVSQNPRHKITKRGQNVTFRCDPISEHNRLYWYRQTLGQGPEFLTYFQNEAQLEKSRLLSDRFSAERPKGSFSTLEIQRTEQGDSAMYLCASSLAGAAPDFQETQYFGPGTRLLVL.

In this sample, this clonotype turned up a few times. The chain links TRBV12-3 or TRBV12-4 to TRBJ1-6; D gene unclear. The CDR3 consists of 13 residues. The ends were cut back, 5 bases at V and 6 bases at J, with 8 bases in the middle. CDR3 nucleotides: TGTGCCAGCAGTGCCGGCCTTAATTCACCCCTCCACTTT. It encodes CASSAGLNSPLHF.

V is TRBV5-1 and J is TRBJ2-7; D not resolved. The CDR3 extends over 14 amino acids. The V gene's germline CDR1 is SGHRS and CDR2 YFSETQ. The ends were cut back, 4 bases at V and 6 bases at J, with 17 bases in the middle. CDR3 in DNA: TGCGCCAGCAGCGCAACTGAGCAACGGACCGAGCAGTACTTC. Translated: CASSATEQRTEQYF.

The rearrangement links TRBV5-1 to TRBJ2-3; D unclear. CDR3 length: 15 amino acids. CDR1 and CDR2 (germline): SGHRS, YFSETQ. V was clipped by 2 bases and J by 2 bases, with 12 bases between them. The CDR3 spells CASSFRSDLTDTQYF. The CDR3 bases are TGCGCCAGCAGCTTCAGGAGCGACCTCACAGATACGCAGTATTTT.

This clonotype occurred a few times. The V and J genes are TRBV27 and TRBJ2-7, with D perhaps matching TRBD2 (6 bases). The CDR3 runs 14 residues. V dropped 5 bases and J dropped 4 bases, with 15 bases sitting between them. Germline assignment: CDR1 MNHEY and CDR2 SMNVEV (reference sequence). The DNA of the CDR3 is TGTGCCAGCAGTCCCGAGGCAGGGAGGTACGAGCAGTACTTC. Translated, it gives CASSPEAGRYEQYF.

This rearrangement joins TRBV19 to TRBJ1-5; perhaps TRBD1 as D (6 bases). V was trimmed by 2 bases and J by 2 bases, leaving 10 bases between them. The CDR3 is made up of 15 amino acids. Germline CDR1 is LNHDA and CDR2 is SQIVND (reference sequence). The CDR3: CASSIRGVGNQPQHF. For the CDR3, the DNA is TGTGCCAGTAGTATAAGGGGGGTGGGCAATCAGCCCCAGCATTTT. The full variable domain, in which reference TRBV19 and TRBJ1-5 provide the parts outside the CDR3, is DGGITQSPKYLFRKEGQNVTLSCEQNLNHDAMYWYRQDPGQGLRLIYYSQIVNDFQKGDIAEGYSVSREKKESFPLTVTSAQKNPTAFYLCASSIRGVGNQPQHFGDGTRLSIL.

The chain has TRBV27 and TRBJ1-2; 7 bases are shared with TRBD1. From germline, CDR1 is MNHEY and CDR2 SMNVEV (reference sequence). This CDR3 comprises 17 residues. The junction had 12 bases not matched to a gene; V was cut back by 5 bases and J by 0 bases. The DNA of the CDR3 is TGTGCCAGCAGTCTCGGGACAGCCCACGGGGCTAACTATGGCTACACCTTC. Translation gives CASSLGTAHGANYGYTF.

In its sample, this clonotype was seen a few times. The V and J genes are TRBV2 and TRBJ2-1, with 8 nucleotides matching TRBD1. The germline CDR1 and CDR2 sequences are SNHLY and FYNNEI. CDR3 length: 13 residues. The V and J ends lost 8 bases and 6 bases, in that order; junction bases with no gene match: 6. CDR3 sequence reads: CASYGQGGNEQFF. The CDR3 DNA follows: TGTGCCAGCTACGGACAGGGAGGCAATGAGCAGTTCTTC.

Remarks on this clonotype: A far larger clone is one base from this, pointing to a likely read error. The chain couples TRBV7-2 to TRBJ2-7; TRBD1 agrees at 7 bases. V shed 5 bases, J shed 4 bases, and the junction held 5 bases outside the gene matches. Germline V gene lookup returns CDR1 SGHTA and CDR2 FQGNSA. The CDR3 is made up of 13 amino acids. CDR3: CASSPETGYEQYV. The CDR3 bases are TGTGCCAGCAGCCCCGAGACAGGGTACGAGCAGTACGTC.

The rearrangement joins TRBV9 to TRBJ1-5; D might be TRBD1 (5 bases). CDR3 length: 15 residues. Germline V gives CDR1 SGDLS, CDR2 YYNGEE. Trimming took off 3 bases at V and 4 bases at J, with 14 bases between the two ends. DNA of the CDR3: TGTGCCAGCAGCGCTATGGGGACGGCTAATCAGCCCCAGCATTTT. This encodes CASSAMGTANQPQHF.